This T cell receptor (beta chain) emerged from a study of blood T cell repertoires in COVID-19. Original processing notes: Nucleated cell counts were estimated from reference gene primer amplification. Assay used: immunoSEQ multiplex PCR; TCRdb lists only in-frame clones, some missing. That table furnishes V, J and clone size, whereas the DNA furnished D and trimming. Found here are 400,000 to 550,000 clones, 70% to 90% of them singletons; the top ten hold 1.5% to 2%. The receptor's source is a woman under 30 with acute COVID-19. The sample comprised PBMCs or T cells enriched from blood (not recorded which).

CDR3 in DNA: TGTGCCAGCAGTGAGAGGAGGTACACAGATACGCAGTATTTT. This codes for CASSERRYTDTQYF. The V call is TRBV27, the J call TRBJ2-3; TRBD2 is a possible D gene (5 bases). Trimming cost V 5 bases and J 2 bases, with 11 bases left between them. The CDR3 loop spans 14 amino acids. Germline CDR1 and CDR2: MNHEY and SMNVEV (reference sequence).